This TCR beta chain was sequenced for a study of control samples from healthy donors and cancer patients. The method was immunoSEQ multiplex PCR; TCRdb's version includes in-frame clones alone and lacks a portion of them. In the table there are about 120,000 clones, almost 95% of which are singletons. V lost 0 bases to trimming and J lost 1 base; unmatched junction nucleotides: 4. The CDR3 has 18 residues. In germline, CDR1 is SGDLS, CDR2 YYNGEE. J is TRBJ2-1 and V is TRBV9; 13 nucleotides align to TRBD2. Sequenced input: PBMCs. This TCR derives from a man older than 75 with head and neck cancer. The CDR3 loop is CASSVATGLAGSYNEQFF. As DNA, the CDR3 is TGTGCCAGCAGCGTAGCTACGGGACTAGCGGGGTCCTACAATGAGCAGTTCTTC.